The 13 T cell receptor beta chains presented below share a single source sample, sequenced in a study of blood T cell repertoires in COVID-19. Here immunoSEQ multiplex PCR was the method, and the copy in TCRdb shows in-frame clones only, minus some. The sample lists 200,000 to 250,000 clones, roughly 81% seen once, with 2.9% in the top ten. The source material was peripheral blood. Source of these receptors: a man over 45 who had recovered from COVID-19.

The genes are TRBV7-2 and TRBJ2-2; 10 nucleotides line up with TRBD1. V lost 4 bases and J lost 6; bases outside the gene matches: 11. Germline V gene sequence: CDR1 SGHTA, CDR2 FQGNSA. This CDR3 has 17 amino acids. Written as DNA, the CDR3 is TGTGCCAGCAGCTATCCCCGGGGACAGGGGATTTCCGGGGAGCTGTTTTTT. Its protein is CASSYPRGQGISGELFF.

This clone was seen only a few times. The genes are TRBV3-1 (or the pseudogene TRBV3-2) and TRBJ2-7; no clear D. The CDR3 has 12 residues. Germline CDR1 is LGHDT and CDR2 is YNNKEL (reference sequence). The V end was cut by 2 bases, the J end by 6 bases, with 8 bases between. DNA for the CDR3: TGTGCCAGCAGCCAAACTCTCTCCGAGCAGTACTTC. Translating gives CASSQTLSEQYF.

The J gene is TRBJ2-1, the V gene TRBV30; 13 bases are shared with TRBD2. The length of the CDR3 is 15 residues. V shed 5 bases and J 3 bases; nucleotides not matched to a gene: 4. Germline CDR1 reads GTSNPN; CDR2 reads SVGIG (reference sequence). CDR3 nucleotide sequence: TGTGCCTGGTCCGGACTAGCGGGAGTCTACAATGAGCAGTTCTTC. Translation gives CAWSGLAGVYNEQFF.

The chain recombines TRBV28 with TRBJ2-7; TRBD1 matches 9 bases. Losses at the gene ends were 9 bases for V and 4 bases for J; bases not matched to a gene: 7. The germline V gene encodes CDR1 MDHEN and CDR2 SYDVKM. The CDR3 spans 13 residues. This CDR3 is CASKDRGYYEQYF. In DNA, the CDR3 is TGTGCCAGTAAGGACAGGGGCTATTACGAGCAGTACTTC.

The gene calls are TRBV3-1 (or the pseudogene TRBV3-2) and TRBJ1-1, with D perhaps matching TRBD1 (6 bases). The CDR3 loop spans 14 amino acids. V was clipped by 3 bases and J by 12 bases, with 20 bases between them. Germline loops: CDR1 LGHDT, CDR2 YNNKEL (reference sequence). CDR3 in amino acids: CASSQNARGGGTFF. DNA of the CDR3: TGTGCCAGCAGCCAGAATGCCCGAGGGGGGGGAACTTTCTTT.

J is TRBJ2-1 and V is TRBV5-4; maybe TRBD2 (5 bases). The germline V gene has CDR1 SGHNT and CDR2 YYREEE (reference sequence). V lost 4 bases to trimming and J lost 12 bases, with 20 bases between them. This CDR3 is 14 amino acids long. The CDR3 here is CASSPSADWRGQFF. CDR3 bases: TGTGCCAGCAGCCCTTCAGCGGACTGGCGCGGGCAGTTCTTC.

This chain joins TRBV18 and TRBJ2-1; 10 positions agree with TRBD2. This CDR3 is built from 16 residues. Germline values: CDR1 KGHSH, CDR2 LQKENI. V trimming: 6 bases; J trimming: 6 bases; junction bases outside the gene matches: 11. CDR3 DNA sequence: TGTGCCAGCTCTCAAGGGGGGGCTAGCGGGAGCAATGAGCAGTTCTTC. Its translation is CASSQGGASGSNEQFF.

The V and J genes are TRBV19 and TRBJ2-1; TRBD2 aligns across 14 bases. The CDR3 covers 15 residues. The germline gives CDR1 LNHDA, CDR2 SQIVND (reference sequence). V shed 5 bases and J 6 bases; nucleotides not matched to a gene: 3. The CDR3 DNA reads TGTGCCAGTAGTTCAGGGACTAGCGGGAGCAATGAGCAGTTCTTC. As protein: CASSSGTSGSNEQFF.

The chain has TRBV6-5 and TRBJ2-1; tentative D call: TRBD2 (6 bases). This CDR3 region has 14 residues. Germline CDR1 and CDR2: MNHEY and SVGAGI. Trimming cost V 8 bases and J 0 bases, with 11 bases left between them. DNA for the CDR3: TGTGCCAGCGCGGCGGGGAGCTCCTACAATGAGCAGTTCTTC. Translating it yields CASAAGSSYNEQFF.

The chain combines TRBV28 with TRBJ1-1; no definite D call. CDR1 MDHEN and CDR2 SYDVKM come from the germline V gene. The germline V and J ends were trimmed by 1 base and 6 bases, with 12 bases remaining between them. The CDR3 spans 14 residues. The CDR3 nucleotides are TGTGCCAGCAGTTTATCAGCAGGATGGGCTGAAGCTTTCTTT. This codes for CASSLSAGWAEAFF.

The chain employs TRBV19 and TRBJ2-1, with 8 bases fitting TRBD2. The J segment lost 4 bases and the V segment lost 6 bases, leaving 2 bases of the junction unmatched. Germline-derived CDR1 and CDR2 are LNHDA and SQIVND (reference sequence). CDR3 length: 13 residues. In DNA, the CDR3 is TGTGCCAGTAGCGGGAGGGGATACAATGAGCAGTTCTTC. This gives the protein CASSGRGYNEQFF.

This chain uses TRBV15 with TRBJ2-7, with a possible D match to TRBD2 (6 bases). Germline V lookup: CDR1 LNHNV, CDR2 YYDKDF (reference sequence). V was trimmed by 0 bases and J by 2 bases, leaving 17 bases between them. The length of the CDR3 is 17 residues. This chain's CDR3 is CATSRDRSRGWTYEQYF. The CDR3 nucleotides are TGTGCCACCAGCAGAGATCGAAGCCGGGGGTGGACCTACGAGCAGTACTTC.

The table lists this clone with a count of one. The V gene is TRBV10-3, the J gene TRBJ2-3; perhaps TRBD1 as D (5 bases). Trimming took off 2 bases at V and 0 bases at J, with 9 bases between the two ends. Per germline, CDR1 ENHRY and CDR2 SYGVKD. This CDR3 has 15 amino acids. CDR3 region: CAISETGLSTDTQYF. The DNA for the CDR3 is TGTGCCATCAGTGAGACAGGATTAAGCACAGATACGCAGTATTTT.